The rows below give T cell receptor beta chains drawn from one sample of a study of blood T cell repertoires in COVID-19. Here immunoSEQ multiplex PCR was the method, and the copy in TCRdb shows in-frame clones only, minus some. The table has around 220,000 clones, roughly nine tenths seen once; the top ten hold roughly 2%. Sequencing was performed on peripheral blood. The receptors shown here come from a woman in her forties or fifties with acute or convalescent COVID-19. CDR3s include the opening cysteine and the closing phenylalanine or tryptophan. D genes are given only for firm matches. Some rows have no size entry. The others give once, few or many, or a class for an expanded clone.

D,J,length,V,size,DNA,CDR3
NA,TRBJ1-1,13,TRBV6-6,NA,TGTGCCAGCAGTAGAGGACAGAACACTGAAGCTTTCTTT,CASSRGQNTEAFF
TRBD2,TRBJ2-3,14,TRBV29-1,NA,TGCAGCGACGTAGCGGGGGGCGGCACAGATACGCAGTATTTT,CSDVAGGGTDTQYF
NA,TRBJ2-3,15,TRBV24-1,NA,TGTGCCACCAGTGATTTTGGCGGGGATCCCGATACGCAGTATTTT,CATSDFGGDPDTQYF
NA,TRBJ2-2,12,TRBV3-1/TRBV3-2,NA,TGTGCCAGCAGCTATGACACCGGGGAGCTGTTTTTT,CASSYDTGELFF
NA,TRBJ1-1,16,TRBV7-2,few,TGTGCCAGCAGCCCAGACTCGGGGAGGGAGAACACTGAAGCTTTCTTT,CASSPDSGRENTEAFF
TRBD1,TRBJ1-4,15,TRBV7-8,NA,TGTGCCAGCAGCTTAAACGACAGGGGTCTGGGAAAACTGTTTTTT,CASSLNDRGLGKLFF
NA,TRBJ1-2,15,TRBV5-1,NA,TGCGCCAGCAGCTTGGAGGGCCGCACTAGCTATGGCTACACCTTC,CASSLEGRTSYGYTF
TRBD2,TRBJ2-2,13,TRBV12-3/TRBV12-4,once,TGTGCCAGCAGAGCGGGGAGCACCGGGGAGCTGTTTTTT,CASRAGSTGELFF
TRBD2,TRBJ2-3,16,TRBV6-2/TRBV6-3,few,TGTGCCAGCAGTTGGTCGAGGACTAGCACAATGGATACGCAGTATTTT,CASSWSRTSTMDTQYF
TRBD2,TRBJ2-3,19,TRBV5-1,NA,TGCGCCAGCAGCTTGGCCGGGGGACTAGCGGGGGGTAACACAGATACGCAGTATTTT,CASSLAGGLAGGNTDTQYF
TRBD1,TRBJ2-1,15,TRBV18,NA,TGTGCCAGCTCTTTTGGGACAGGGGATTACAATGAGCAGTTCTTC,CASSFGTGDYNEQFF
NA,TRBJ2-7,16,TRBV7-2,NA,TGTGCCAGCAGCTTAGAGGGGCCCGGGTTGGGCTACGAGCAGTACTTC,CASSLEGPGLGYEQYF
NA,TRBJ1-1,14,TRBV5-1,NA,TGCGCCAGCAGCTTCAATGGACAGTACACTGAAGCTTTCTTT,CASSFNGQYTEAFF
NA,TRBJ2-1,15,TRBV29-1,NA,TGCAGCGTATCCTCAAACAGGGGAGGCTCCAATGAGCAGTTCTTC,CSVSSNRGGSNEQFF
TRBD1,TRBJ1-6,15,TRBV27,NA,TGTGCCAGCAGAACCGGGACAGGGGCGAGTTCATCCCTCCACTTT,CASRTGTGASSSLHF
NA,TRBJ1-2,14,TRBV10-3,NA,TGTGCCATCAGTGAGTTTACGGGGTCTGAGGGCTACACCTTC,CAISEFTGSEGYTF
NA,TRBJ1-1,17,TRBV7-8,NA,TGTGCCAGCAGCTTAGATAATACGGGGAAGGGATTCACTGAAGCTTTCTTT,CASSLDNTGKGFTEAFF
TRBD1,TRBJ1-5,14,TRBV6-6,NA,TGTGCCAGCACTGGTGGGACAGGGAATCAGCCCCAGCATTTT,CASTGGTGNQPQHF
NA,TRBJ1-1,16,TRBV5-1,NA,TGCGCCAGCCGGCTCGGGCCAGGGGCCACGGGGACTGAAGCTTTCTTT,CASRLGPGATGTEAFF
NA,TRBJ2-2,15,TRBV5-6,NA,TGTGCCAGCAGCCCGGGGGTAACGAACACCGGGGAGCTGTTTTTT,CASSPGVTNTGELFF
NA,TRBJ2-1,16,TRBV7-2,NA,TGTGCCAGCAGGGCCACTCGGGACTCCGCATACAATGAGCAGTTCTTC,CASRATRDSAYNEQFF
NA,TRBJ2-7,14,TRBV5-1,NA,TGCGCCAGCAGCTTGGCGGGTAGCACCTACGAGCAGTACTTC,CASSLAGSTYEQYF
NA,TRBJ1-1,13,TRBV7-2,NA,TGTGCCAGCAGCCCACCCAGGGACACTGAAGCTTTCTTT,CASSPPRDTEAFF
NA,TRBJ2-2,13,TRBV5-1,few,TGCGCCAGCAGCCCGGGGGACACCGGGGAGCTGTTTTTT,CASSPGDTGELFF
TRBD1,TRBJ1-2,13,TRBV5-1,NA,TGCGCCAGCAGCCCTGGACAGGGTGATGGCTACACCTTC,CASSPGQGDGYTF
NA,TRBJ1-5,17,TRBV9,NA,TGTGCCAGCAGCGTAGAGACAGTTAAGTATAGCAATCAGCCCCAGCATTTT,CASSVETVKYSNQPQHF
TRBD2,TRBJ2-3,14,TRBV6-6,NA,TGTGCCAGCAGCCCTAGCGGGGGGCAAGATACGCAGTATTTT,CASSPSGGQDTQYF